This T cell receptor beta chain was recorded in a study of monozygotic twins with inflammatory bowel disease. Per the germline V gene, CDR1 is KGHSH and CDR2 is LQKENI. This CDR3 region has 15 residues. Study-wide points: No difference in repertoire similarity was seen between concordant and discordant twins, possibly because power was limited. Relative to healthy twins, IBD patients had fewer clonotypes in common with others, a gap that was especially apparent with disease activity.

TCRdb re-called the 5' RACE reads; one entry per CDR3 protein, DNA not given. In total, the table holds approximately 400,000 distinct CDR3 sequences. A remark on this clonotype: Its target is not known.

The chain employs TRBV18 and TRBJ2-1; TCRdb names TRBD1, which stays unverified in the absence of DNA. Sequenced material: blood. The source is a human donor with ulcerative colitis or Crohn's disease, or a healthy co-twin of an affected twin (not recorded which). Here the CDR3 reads CASSPGQTSGKEQFF. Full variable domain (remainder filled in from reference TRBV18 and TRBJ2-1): NAGVMQNPRHLVRRRGQEARLRCSPMKGHSHVYWYRQLPEEGLKFMVYLQKENIIDESGMPKERFSAEFPKEGPSILRIQQVVRGDSAAYFCASSPGQTSGKEQFFGPGTRLTVL.